Sequencing of this T cell receptor (beta chain) was carried out in a study of blood T cell repertoires in COVID-19. About the study: From the United States, Italy and Spain came samples of acute and convalescent COVID-19. PBMCs, B-cell-depleted T cells, or T cells were the source of the cDNA or gDNA that made up the material.

In the original analysis: Nucleated cell counts were estimated from reference gene primer amplification. The method was immunoSEQ multiplex PCR; TCRdb's version includes in-frame clones alone and lacks a portion of them. V and J calls and clone size come straight from that table; D and trimming were deduced from the DNA. The table shows more than 100,000 clones, with about 78% occurring only once. The CDR3 has 16 residues. CDR1 SGHVS and CDR2 FNYEAQ come from the germline V gene. Trimming took 3 bases from V and 4 from J; bases not matched to a gene: 6. This clonotype originated in a man between 70 and 80 years old with acute or convalescent COVID-19. The sequenced material came from peripheral blood. V usage is TRBV7-6 and J usage is TRBJ1-3; 10 bases match TRBD1. The CDR3 loop reads CASSLTGTGEGNTIYF. Written as DNA, the CDR3 is TGTGCCAGCAGCTTGACCGGGACAGGGGAAGGAAACACCATATATTTT.